Detailed here is one T cell receptor beta chain. Amplified TCR beta CDR3 regions derived from RNA transcripts. HTBI primers were the set used in a first-round RT-PCR of the TCR CDR3. TCRdb redid the calling of the multiplex PCR reads with MiXCR, one entry per CDR3 protein. In the table there are fewer than 750,000 distinct CDR3 sequences, 46% of which are singletons. The entry originates in a study of T cells in Graves' hyperthyroidism and ophthalmopathy. This CDR3 spans 14 amino acids. Germline lookup yields CDR1 SGHRS and CDR2 YFSETQ. Trimming shortened V by 5 bases and J by 4 bases, and 13 bases separated the two germline ends. Graves' hyperthyroidism was deemed stable absent ophthalmopathy progression within 18 months. Not enrolled were patients with uncontrolled infection, other autoimmune disease, pregnancy or lactation.

J is TRBJ1-3 and V is TRBV5-1, with D maybe TRBD1 (6 bases). This receptor was obtained from a woman under 30 with Graves' hyperthyroidism. The sequenced material came from peripheral blood or thyroid tissue (not recorded which). The CDR3 protein is CASRNTGIGNTIYF. The CDR3 region has the DNA TGCGCCAGCAGGAATACAGGGATAGGAAACACCATATATTTT.